The 6 T cell receptor beta chains reported below all come from one sample, sequenced in a study of T cell repertoires in cytomegalovirus infection. No antigen has been assigned to these receptors. TCRdb independently ran MiXCR on the reads; one entry per CDR3 protein. The sample contains some 590,000 distinct CDR3 sequences, 35% to 50% of which appear only once. Sample: cultured PBMCs, taken from culture after CMV antigen stimulation. Receptors were obtained from a human donor in good health (CMV status not recorded). Some clones in this sample may be carry-over from other donors' samples.

The chain uses TRBV12-5 and TRBJ1-2, with TRBD1 identical over 7 bases. Trimming at V came to 7 bases and at J to 5 bases, leaving 16 bases not matched to a gene. There are 16 residues in the CDR3. Germline V gives CDR1 LGHNT, CDR2 FRNRAP. CDR3 nucleotide sequence: TGTGCTAGTGACACCCTAGGGGGGGACAGAGGGTATGGCTACACCTTC. Its protein product is CASDTLGGDRGYGYTF.

This clonotype showed up just a few times. The chain has TRBV7-8 and TRBJ2-7, with 9 bases that match TRBD1. J lost 3 bases, V lost 2 bases, and 5 bases had no gene match. This CDR3 spans 15 amino acids. Germline assignment: CDR1 SGHVS and CDR2 FQNEAQ. This CDR3 is CASSLTGTGYYEQYF. CDR3 DNA: TGTGCCAGCAGCTTAACCGGGACAGGGTACTACGAGCAGTACTTC.

The chain couples TRBV18 to TRBJ1-5; D call uncertain. CDR1 and CDR2 from the germline V gene are KGHSH and LQKENI. Trimming took off 3 bases at V and 5 bases at J, with 11 bases between the two ends. This CDR3 comprises 14 residues. Here the CDR3 DNA reads TGTGCCAGCTCACCGGCCAGTAAGGATCAGCCCCAGCATTTT. Protein sequence: CASSPASKDQPQHF.

V gene TRBV18 combines with J gene TRBJ1-2; 7 nucleotides line up with TRBD1. Unmatched junction bases numbered 10, after V lost 4 bases and J lost 2 bases. The CDR3 loop spans 16 amino acids. Germline V gene data show CDR1 as KGHSH and CDR2 as LQKENI. The CDR3 spells CASSQSQGQPNYGYTF. DNA of the CDR3: TGTGCCAGCTCACAAAGTCAGGGACAGCCCAACTATGGCTACACCTTC.

This clonotype was picked up a small number of times. The genes are TRBV2 and TRBJ2-7; D uncertain. The V gene lost 8 bases and the J gene lost 1 base, with 9 bases spanning the gap. This CDR3 region has 12 residues. CDR1 SNHLY and CDR2 FYNNEI come from the germline V gene. The CDR3 here is CASQWSSYEQYF. The CDR3 DNA follows: TGTGCCAGCCAATGGTCTTCCTACGAGCAGTACTTC. Filled out from reference TRBV2 and TRBJ2-7, the complete variable domain reads EPEVTQTPSHQVTQMGQEVILRCVPISNHLYFYWYRQILGQKVEFLVSFYNNEISEKSEIFDDQFSVERPDGSNFTLKIRSTKLEDSAMYFCASQWSSYEQYFGPGTRLTVT.

This clonotype came up a few times. The chain employs TRBV19 and TRBJ2-7, with 8 bases matching TRBD2. J gave up 2 bases and V 5 bases, and 11 bases lay outside the gene matches. Germline values: CDR1 LNHDA, CDR2 SQIVND (reference sequence). The CDR3 has 16 residues. The CDR3 DNA reads as TGTGCCAGTAGTTCGCAAGGGACTAGGCGGACCTACGAGCAGTACTTC. It yields the protein CASSSQGTRRTYEQYF.